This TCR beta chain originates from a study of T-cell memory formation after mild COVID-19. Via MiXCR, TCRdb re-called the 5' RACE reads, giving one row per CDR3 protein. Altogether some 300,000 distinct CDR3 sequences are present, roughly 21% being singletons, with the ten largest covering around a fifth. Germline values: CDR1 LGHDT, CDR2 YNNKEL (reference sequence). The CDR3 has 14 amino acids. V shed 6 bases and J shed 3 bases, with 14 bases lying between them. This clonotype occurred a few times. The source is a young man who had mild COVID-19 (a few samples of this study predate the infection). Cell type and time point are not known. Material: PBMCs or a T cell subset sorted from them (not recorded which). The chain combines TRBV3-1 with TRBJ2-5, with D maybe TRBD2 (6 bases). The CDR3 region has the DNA TGTGCCAGCAGTCACCGGGACTCAAAAGAGACCCAGTACTTC. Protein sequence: CASSHRDSKETQYF.